This record covers a single T cell receptor beta chain. The CDR3 length is 15 residues. Germline-derived CDR1 and CDR2 are LNHDA and SQIVND (reference sequence). V shed 3 bases and J shed 4 bases, with 16 bases lying between them. The source of the sample is a study of PD-1 and CTLA-4 blockade in melanoma. Clones were sequenced by immunoSEQ multiplex PCR, and TCRdb holds only the in-frame ones, with some missing. The sample records some 33,000 clones, 88% being singletons. The chain recombines TRBV19 with TRBJ2-7, with a weak D call TRBD2 (5 bases). Sample: CD8+ T cells from peripheral blood, taken from a patient given anti-PD-1 treatment. The receptor comes from a human donor with melanoma. This CDR3 is CASSIDLPPGYEQYF. CDR3 DNA: TGTGCCAGTAGTATCGACCTACCCCCGGGGTACGAGCAGTACTTC.